This T cell receptor beta chain was obtained from a study of early stage breast cancer tumors. The study, taken as a whole, reports: Enriched TCRB sequences shared across patients were mostly commonly generated sequences. Tumor and normal breast were distinguished via blood comparison in 14 of 16 patients.

Profiling relied on immunoSEQ multiplex PCR, and the TCRdb table lists in-frame clones only, not all of them. The table records some 30,000 clones, 70% to 90% of them present only once. Turning to this clone: What it binds is not known.

This CDR3 comprises 15 residues. V lost 4 bases, J lost 7 bases, and 9 bases stayed unmatched. CDR1 and CDR2 from the germline V gene are MNHEY and SMNVEV (reference sequence). Specimen: blood. This TCR came from a person aged 45-60 years with breast cancer. This chain joins TRBV27 and TRBJ1-1, with TRBD1 matching over 10 bases. CDR3: CASSYVPGQGYEAFF. Written as DNA, the CDR3 is TGTGCCAGCAGTTATGTCCCGGGACAGGGGTATGAAGCTTTCTTT.